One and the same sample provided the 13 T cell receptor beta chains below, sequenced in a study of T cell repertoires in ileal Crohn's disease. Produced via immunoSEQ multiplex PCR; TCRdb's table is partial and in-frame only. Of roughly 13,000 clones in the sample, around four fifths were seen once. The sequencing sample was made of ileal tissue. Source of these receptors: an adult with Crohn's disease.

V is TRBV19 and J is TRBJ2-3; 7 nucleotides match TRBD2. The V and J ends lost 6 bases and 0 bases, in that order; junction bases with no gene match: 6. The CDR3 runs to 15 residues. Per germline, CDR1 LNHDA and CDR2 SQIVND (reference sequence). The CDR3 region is CASRAAGFSTDTQYF. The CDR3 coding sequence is TGTGCCAGTAGGGCAGCGGGATTCAGCACAGATACGCAGTATTTT.

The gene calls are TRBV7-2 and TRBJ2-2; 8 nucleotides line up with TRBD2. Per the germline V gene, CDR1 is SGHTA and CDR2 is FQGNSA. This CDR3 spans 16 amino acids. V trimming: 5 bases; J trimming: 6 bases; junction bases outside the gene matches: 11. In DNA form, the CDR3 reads TGTGCCAGCAGCGAAAGACTAGCGCCCCTCCCCGGGGAGCTGTTTTTT. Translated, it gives CASSERLAPLPGELFF.

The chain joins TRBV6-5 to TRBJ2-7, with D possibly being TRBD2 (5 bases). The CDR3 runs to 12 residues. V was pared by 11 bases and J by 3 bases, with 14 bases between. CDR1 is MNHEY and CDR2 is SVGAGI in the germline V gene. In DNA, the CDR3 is TGTGCCGCTGGTCGGGGAAACTACGAGCAGTACTTC. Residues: CAAGRGNYEQYF.

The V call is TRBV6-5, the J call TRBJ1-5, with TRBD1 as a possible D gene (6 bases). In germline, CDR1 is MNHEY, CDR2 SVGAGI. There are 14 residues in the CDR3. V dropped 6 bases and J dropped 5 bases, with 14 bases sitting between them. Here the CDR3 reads CASSPDRLYQPQHF. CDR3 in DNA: TGTGCCAGCAGCCCCGACAGGTTATATCAGCCCCAGCATTTT.

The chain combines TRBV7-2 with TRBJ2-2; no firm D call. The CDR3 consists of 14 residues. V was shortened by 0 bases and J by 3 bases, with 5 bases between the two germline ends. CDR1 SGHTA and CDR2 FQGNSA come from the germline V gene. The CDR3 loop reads CASSLAGYTGELFF. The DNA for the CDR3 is TGTGCCAGCAGCTTAGCCGGGTACACCGGGGAGCTGTTTTTT.

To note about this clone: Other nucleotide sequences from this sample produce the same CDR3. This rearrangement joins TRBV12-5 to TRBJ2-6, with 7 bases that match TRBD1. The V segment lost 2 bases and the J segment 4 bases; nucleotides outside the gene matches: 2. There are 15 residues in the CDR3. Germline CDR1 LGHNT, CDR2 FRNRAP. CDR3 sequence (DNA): TGTGCTAGTGGTTTGACAGGGGCGGGGGCCAACGTCCTGACTTTC. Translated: CASGLTGAGANVLTF.

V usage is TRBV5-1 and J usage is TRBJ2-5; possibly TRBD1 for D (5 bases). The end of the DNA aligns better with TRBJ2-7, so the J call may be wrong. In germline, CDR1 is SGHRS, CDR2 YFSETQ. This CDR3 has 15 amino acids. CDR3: CASSPQNPQVDEQYF. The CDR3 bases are TGCGCCAGCAGCCCGCAAAACCCACAGGTCGACGAGCAGTACTTC.

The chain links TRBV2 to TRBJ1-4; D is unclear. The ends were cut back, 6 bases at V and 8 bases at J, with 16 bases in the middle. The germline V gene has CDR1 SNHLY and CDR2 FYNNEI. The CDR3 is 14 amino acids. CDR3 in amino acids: CASRIGLSGEKLFF. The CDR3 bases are TGTGCCAGCAGAATAGGGCTTTCGGGGGAAAAACTGTTTTTT. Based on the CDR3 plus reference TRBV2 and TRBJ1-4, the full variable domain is EPEVTQTPSHQVTQMGQEVILRCVPISNHLYFYWYRQILGQKVEFLVSFYNNEISEKSEIFDDQFSVERPDGSNFTLKIRSTKLEDSAMYFCASRIGLSGEKLFFGSGTQLSVL.

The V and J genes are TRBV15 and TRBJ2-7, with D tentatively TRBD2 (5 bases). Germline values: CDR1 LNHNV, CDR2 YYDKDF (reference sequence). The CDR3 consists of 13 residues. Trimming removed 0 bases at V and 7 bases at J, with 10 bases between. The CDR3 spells CATSRDPGDEQYF. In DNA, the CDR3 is TGTGCCACCAGCAGAGATCCCGGGGATGAGCAGTACTTC.

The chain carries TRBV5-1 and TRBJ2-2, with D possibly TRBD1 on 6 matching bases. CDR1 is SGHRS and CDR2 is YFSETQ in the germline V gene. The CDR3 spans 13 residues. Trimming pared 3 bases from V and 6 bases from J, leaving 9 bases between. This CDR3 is CASSSDRPGELFF. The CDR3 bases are TGCGCCAGCAGCTCAGACAGGCCCGGGGAGCTGTTTTTT. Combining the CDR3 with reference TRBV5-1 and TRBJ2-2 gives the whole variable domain KAGVTQTPRYLIKTRGQQVTLSCSPISGHRSVSWYQQTPGQGLQFLFEYFSETQRNKGNFPGRFSGRQFSNSRSEMNVSTLELGDSALYLCASSSDRPGELFFGEGSRLTVL.

CDR3 amino acids: CASSSSRTGVSGANVLTF. The CDR3 DNA follows: TGCGCCAGCAGCTCTTCTCGGACAGGGGTCTCTGGGGCCAACGTCCTGACTTTC. The chain has TRBV5-1 and TRBJ2-6; 9 bases are shared with TRBD1. The CDR3 length is 18 residues. From germline, CDR1 is SGHRS and CDR2 YFSETQ. The ends lost 3 bases at V and 0 bases at J; junction bases unmatched: 7.

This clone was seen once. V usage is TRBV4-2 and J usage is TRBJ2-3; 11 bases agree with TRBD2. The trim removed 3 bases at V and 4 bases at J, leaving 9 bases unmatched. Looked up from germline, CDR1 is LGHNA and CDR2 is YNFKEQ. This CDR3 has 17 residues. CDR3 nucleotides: TGTGCCAGCAGCCAGGACTTAGCGGGAGGGCCCGCAGATACGCAGTATTTT. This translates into CASSQDLAGGPADTQYF.

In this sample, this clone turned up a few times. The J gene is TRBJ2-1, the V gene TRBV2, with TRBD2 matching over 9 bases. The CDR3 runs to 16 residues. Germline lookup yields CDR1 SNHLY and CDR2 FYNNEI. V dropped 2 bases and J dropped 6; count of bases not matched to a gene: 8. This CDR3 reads CASSELKRGDFNEQFF. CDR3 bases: TGTGCCAGCAGTGAATTGAAGCGGGGGGACTTCAATGAGCAGTTCTTC.